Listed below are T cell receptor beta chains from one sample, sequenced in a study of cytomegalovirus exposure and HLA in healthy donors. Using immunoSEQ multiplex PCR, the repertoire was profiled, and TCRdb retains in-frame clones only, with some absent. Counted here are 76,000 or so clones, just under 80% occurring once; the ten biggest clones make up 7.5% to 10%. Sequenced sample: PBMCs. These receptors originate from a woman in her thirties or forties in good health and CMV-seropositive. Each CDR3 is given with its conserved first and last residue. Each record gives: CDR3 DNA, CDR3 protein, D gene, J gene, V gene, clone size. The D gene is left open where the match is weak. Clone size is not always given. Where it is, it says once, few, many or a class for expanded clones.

CDR3nt: TGTGCCAGCAGTCAACTAGCGGGGGCCCTTTATGAGCAGTTCTTC
CDR3aa: CASSQLAGALYEQFF
d_gene: TRBD2
j_gene: TRBJ2-1
v_gene: TRBV6-4
abundance: .

CDR3nt: TGTGCCAGCAGCGTAGGTCGCGGGAATGAAAAACTGTTTTTT
CDR3aa: CASSVGRGNEKLFF
d_gene: .
j_gene: TRBJ1-4
v_gene: TRBV9
abundance: .

CDR3nt: TGTGCCAGCAGTTTAGACAGGGGAGGGGGCTACACCTTC
CDR3aa: CASSLDRGGGYTF
d_gene: TRBD1
j_gene: TRBJ1-2
v_gene: TRBV27
abundance: .

CDR3nt: TGTGCCAGCAGCCTCGGGACAGGAAGATACGAGCAGTACTTC
CDR3aa: CASSLGTGRYEQYF
d_gene: TRBD1
j_gene: TRBJ2-7
v_gene: TRBV14
abundance: .

CDR3nt: TGCAGCGTTGAATTCCTAGCGGGGGGGATGGATACGCAGTATTTT
CDR3aa: CSVEFLAGGMDTQYF
d_gene: TRBD2
j_gene: TRBJ2-3
v_gene: TRBV29-1
abundance: .

CDR3nt: TGTGCCAGCAGCCCAGGGCGGGGGGACACAGATACGCAGTATTTT
CDR3aa: CASSPGRGDTDTQYF
d_gene: TRBD2
j_gene: TRBJ2-3
v_gene: TRBV9
abundance: once

CDR3nt: TGTGCCAGCAGCTCGACAGTCTACTATGGCTACACCTTC
CDR3aa: CASSSTVYYGYTF
d_gene: .
j_gene: TRBJ1-2
v_gene: TRBV28
abundance: .

CDR3nt: TGTGCCAGCAGTTTACAGGGGGCTAATTCACCCCTCCACTTT
CDR3aa: CASSLQGANSPLHF
d_gene: TRBD1
j_gene: TRBJ1-6
v_gene: TRBV27
abundance: .

CDR3nt: TGTGCCAGCAGCTTAGTGGAGGGAAGAGGCTACACCTTC
CDR3aa: CASSLVEGRGYTF
d_gene: .
j_gene: TRBJ1-2
v_gene: TRBV7-2
abundance: .

CDR3nt: TGCGCCAGCAGCTTAACTAGCGGGGGGGAGACCCAGTACTTC
CDR3aa: CASSLTSGGETQYF
d_gene: TRBD2
j_gene: TRBJ2-5
v_gene: TRBV5-1
abundance: .